The TCR beta chain described here comes from a study of tumor and adjacent non-tumor tissue in lung cancer. RNA was extracted from bulk tissue without any cell sorting. The normal lung tissue was taken more than 3 cm from the tumor edge. A word on this clonotype: The conserved closing phenylalanine or tryptophan is absent in this CDR3, likely reflecting a read error.

TCRbeta libraries were built with three rounds of nested PCR, modified from ARM-PCR. TCRdb called the multiplex PCR reads again in MiXCR, with one record for every CDR3 protein. The sample contains 65,000 to 75,000 distinct CDR3 sequences, more than 65% of which appear only once. Material: distant non-tumor lung tissue. The source is a man in his 60s with non-small cell lung cancer.

The CDR3, as DNA: TGTGCCACCAGCAGAGATCAGGAGGGGGGTTCACCTCTCCACTAT. Translating gives CATSRDQEGGSPLHY. The chain employs TRBV15 and TRBJ1-6; possibly TRBD1 for D (6 bases). CDR3 length equals 15 residues. The V gene's germline CDR1 is LNHNV and CDR2 YYDKDF (reference sequence).